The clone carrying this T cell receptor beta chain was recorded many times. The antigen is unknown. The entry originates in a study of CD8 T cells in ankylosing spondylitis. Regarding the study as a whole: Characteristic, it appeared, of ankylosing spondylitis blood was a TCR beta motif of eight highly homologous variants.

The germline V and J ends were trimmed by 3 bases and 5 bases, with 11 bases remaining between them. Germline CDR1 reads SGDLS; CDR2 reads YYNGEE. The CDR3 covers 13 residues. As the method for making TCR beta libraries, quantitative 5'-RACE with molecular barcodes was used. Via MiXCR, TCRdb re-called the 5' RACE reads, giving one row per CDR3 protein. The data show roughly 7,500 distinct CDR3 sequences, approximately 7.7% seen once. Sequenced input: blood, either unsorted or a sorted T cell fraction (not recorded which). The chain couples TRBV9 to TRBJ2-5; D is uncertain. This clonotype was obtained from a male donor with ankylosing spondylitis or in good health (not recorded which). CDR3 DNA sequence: TGTGCCAGCAGCGCAGGATCGGTGGAGACCCAGTACTTC. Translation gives CASSAGSVETQYF.